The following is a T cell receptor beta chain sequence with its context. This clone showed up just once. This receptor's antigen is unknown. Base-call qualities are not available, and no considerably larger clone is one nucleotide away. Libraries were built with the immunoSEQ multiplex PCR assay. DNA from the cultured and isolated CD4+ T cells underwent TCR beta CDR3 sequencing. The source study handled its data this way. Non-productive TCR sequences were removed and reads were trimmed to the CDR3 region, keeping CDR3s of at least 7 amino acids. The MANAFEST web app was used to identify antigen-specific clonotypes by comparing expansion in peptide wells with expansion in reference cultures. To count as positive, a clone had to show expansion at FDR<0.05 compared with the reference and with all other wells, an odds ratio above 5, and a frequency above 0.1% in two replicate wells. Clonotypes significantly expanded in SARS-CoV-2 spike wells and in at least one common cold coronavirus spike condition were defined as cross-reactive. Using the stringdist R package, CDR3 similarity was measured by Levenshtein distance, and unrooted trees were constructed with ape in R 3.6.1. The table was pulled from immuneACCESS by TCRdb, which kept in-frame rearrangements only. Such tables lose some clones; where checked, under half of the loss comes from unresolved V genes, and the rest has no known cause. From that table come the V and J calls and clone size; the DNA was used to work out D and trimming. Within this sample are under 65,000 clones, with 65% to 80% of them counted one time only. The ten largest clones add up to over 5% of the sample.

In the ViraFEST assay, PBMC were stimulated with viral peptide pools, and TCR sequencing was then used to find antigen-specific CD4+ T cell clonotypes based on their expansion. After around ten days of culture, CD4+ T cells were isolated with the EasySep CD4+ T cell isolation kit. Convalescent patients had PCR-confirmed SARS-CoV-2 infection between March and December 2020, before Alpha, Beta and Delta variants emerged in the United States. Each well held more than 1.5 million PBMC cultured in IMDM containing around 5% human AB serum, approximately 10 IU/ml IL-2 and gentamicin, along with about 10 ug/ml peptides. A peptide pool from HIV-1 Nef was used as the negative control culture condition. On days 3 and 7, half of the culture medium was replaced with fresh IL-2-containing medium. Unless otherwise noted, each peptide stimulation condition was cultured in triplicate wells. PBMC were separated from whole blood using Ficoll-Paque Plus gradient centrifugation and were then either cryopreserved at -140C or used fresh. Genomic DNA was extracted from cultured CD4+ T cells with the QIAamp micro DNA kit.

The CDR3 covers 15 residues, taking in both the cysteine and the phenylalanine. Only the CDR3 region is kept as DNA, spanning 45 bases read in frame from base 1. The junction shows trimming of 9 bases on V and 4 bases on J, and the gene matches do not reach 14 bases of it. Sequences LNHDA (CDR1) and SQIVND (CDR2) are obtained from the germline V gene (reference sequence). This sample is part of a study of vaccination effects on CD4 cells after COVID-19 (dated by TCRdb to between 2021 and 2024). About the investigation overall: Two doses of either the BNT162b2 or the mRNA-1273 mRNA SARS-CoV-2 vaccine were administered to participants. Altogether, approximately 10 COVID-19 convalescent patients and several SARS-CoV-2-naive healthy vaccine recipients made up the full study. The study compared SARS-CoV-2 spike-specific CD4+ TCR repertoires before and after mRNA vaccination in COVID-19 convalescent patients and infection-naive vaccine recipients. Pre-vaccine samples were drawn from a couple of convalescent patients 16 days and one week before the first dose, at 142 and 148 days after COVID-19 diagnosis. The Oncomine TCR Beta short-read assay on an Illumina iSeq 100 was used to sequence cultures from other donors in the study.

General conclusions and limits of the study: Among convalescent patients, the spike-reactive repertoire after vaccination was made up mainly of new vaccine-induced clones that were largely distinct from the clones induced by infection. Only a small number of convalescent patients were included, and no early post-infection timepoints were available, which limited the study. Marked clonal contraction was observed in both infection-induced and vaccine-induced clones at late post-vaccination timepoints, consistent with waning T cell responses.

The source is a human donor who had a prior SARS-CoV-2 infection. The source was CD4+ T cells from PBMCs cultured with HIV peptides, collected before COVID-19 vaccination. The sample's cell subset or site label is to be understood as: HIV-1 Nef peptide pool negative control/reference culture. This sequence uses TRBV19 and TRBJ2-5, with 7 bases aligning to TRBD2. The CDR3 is CASRTYLGGGETQYF. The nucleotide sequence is TGTGCCAGCAGAACTTATTTAGGCGGGGGAGAGACCCAGTACTTC.